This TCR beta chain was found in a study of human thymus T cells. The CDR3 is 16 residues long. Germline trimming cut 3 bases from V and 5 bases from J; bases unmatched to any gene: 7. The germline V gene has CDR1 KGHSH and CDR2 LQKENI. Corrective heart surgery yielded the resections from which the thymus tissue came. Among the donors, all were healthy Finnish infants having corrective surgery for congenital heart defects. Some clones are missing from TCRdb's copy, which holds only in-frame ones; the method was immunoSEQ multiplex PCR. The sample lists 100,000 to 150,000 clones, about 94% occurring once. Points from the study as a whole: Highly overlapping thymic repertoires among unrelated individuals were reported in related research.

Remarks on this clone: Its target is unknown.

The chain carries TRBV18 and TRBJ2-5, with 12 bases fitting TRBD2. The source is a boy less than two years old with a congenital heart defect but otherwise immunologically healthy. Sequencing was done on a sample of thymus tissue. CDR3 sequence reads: CASSPLGLAGLETQYF. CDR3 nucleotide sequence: TGTGCCAGCTCACCTCTCGGACTAGCGGGGTTGGAGACCCAGTACTTC.